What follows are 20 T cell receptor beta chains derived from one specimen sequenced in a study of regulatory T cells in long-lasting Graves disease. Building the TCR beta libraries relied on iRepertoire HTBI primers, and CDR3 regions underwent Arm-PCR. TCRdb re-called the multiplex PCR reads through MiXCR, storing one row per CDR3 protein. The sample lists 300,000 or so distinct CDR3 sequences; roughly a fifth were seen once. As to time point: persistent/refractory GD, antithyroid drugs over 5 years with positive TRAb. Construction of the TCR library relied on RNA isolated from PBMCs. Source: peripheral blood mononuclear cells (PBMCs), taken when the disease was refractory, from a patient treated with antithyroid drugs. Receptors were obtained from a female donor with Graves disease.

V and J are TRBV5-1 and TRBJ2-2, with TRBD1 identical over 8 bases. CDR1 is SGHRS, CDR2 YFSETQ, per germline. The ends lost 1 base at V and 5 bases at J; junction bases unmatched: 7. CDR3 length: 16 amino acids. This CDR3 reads CASSLTGGSRTGELFF. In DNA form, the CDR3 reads TGCGCCAGCAGCTTGACAGGGGGGTCAAGGACCGGGGAGCTGTTTTTT.

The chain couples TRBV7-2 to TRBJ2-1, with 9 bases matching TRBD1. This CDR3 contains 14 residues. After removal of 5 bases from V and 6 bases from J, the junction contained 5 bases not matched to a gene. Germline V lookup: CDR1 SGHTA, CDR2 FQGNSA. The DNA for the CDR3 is TGTGCCAGCAGCCCAGAGACAGGGGGCAATGAGCAGTTCTTC. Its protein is CASSPETGGNEQFF.

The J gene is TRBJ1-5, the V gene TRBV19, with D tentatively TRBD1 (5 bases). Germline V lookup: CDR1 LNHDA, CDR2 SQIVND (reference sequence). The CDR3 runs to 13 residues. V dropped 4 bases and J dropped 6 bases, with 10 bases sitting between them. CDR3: CASSTAGSQPQHF. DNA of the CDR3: TGTGCCAGTAGTACGGCAGGGAGTCAGCCCCAGCATTTT. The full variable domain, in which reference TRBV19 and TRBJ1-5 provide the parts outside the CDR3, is DGGITQSPKYLFRKEGQNVTLSCEQNLNHDAMYWYRQDPGQGLRLIYYSQIVNDFQKGDIAEGYSVSREKKESFPLTVTSAQKNPTAFYLCASSTAGSQPQHFGDGTRLSIL.

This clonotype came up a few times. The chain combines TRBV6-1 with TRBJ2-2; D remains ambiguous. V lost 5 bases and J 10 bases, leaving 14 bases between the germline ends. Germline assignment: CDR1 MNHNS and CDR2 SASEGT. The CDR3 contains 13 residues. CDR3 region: CASSPYGVAELFF. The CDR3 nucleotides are TGTGCCAGCAGTCCCTATGGGGTGGCGGAGCTGTTTTTT.

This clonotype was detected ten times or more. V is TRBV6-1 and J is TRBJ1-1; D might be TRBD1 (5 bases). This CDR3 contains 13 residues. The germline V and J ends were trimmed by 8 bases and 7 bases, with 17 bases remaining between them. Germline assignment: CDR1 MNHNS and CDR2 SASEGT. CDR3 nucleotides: TGTGCCAGCCCCCGCAGGAGAACAGGTGAAGCTTTCTTT. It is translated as CASPRRRTGEAFF.

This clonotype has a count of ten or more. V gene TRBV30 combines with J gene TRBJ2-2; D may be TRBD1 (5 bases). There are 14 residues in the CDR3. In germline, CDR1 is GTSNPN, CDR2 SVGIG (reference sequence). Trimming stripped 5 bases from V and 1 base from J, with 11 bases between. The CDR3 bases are TGTGCCTGGGCTTCCAGGGTGAACACCGGGGAGCTGTTTTTT. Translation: CAWASRVNTGELFF.

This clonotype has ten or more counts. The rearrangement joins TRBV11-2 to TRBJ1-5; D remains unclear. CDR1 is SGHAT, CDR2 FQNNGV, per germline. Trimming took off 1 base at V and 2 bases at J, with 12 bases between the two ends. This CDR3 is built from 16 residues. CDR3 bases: TGTGCCAGCAGCTTAGGGGCAGTGGTTGGCAATCAGCCCCAGCATTTT. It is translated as CASSLGAVVGNQPQHF.

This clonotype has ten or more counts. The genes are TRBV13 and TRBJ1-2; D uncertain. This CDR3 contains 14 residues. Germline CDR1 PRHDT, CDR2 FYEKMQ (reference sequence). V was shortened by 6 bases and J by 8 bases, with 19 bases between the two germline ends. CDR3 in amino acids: CASRILLEGEGYTF. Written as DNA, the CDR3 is TGTGCCAGCAGGATCCTGTTAGAGGGCGAAGGCTACACCTTC.

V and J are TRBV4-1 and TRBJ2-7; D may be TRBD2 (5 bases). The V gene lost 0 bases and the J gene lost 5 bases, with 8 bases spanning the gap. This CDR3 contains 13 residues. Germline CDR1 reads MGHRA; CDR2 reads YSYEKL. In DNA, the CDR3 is TGCGCCAGCAGCCAAGATGGAGGAGACGAGCAGTACTTC. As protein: CASSQDGGDEQYF.

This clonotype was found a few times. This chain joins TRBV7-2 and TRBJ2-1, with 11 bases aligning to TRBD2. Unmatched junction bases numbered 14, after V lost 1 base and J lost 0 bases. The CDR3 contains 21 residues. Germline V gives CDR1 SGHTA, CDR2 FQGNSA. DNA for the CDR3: TGTGCCAGCAGCTTAGAGGCTAGGAAATTGCTAGCGGGAGGCTCCTACAATGAGCAGTTCTTC. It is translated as CASSLEARKLLAGGSYNEQFF.

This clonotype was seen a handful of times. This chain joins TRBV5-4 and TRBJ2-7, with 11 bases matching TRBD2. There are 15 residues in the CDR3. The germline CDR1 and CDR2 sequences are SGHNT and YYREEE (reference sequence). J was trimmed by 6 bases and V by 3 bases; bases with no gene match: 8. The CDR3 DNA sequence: TGTGCCAGCAGCTCCCTAGCGGGAGGCCCGTCCGAGCAGTACTTC. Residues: CASSSLAGGPSEQYF.

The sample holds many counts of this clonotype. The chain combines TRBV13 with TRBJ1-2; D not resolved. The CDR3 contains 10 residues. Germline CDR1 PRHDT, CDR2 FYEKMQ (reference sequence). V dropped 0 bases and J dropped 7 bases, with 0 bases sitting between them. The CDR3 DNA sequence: TGTGCCAGCAGCTTAGGTGGCTACACCTTC. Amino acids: CASSLGGYTF.

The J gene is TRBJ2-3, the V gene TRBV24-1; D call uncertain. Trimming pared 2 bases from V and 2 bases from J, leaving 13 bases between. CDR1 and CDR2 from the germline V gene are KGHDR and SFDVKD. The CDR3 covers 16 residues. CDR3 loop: CATSDSWRQSTDTQYF. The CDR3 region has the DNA TGTGCCACCAGTGATTCGTGGCGGCAATCCACAGATACGCAGTATTTT.

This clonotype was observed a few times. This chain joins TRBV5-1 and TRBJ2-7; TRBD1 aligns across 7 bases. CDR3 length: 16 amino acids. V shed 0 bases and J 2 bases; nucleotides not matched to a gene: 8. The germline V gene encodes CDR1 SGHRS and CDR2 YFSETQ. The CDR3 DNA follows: TGCGCCAGCAGCTTGGGGCGGACAGGCTGGACCTACGAGCAGTACTTC. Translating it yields CASSLGRTGWTYEQYF.

CDR3 region: CSAQRGLAGPYEQYF. In DNA, the CDR3 is TGCAGTGCTCAGCGGGGGCTAGCGGGACCCTACGAGCAGTACTTC. V is TRBV20-1 and J is TRBJ2-7; the match to TRBD2 covers 9 bases. The germline CDR1 and CDR2 sequences are DFQATT and SNEGSKA (reference sequence). The CDR3 runs to 15 residues. With V trimmed by 5 bases and J by 2 bases, 10 bases remained unmatched.

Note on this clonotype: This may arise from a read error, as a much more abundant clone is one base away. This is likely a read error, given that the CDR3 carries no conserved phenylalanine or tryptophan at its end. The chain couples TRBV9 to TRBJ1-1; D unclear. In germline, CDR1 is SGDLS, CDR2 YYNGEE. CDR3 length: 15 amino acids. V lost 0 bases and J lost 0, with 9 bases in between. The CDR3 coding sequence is TGTGCCAGCAGCGTAGTGGTACAGATGAACACTGAAGCTTTCTCT. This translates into CASSVVVQMNTEAFS.

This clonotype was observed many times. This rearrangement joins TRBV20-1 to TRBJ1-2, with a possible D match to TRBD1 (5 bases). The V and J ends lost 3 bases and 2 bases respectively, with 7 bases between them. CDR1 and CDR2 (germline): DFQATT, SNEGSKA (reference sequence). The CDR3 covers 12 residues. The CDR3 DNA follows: TGCAGTGCTAGGACAGAGAACTATGGCTACACCTTC. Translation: CSARTENYGYTF.

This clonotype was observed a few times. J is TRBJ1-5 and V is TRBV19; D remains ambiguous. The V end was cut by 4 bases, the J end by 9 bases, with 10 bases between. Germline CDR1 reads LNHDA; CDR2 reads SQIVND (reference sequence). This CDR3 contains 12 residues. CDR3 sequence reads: CASSKSSRPQHF. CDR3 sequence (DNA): TGTGCCAGTAGTAAGAGTTCACGGCCCCAGCATTTT. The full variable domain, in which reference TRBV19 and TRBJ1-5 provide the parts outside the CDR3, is DGGITQSPKYLFRKEGQNVTLSCEQNLNHDAMYWYRQDPGQGLRLIYYSQIVNDFQKGDIAEGYSVSREKKESFPLTVTSAQKNPTAFYLCASSKSSRPQHFGDGTRLSIL.

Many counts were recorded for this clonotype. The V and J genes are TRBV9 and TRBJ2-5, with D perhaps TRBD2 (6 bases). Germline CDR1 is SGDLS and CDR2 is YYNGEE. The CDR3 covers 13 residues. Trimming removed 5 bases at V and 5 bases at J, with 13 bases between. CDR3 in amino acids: CASSEAGGETQYF. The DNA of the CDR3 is TGTGCCAGCAGTGAAGCTGGGGGGGAGACCCAGTACTTC.

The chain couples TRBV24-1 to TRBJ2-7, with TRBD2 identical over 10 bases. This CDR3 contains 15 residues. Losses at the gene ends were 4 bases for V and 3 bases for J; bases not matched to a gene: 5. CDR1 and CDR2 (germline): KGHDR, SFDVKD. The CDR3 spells CATSDGGTSDYEQYF. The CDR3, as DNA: TGTGCCACCAGTGACGGGGGGACTAGCGACTACGAGCAGTACTTC.